This entry concerns a single T cell receptor (beta chain). CDR1 and CDR2 (germline): MRHNA, SNTAGT. Trimming removed 2 bases from V and 6 bases from J, with 10 bases in between. The CDR3 totals 13 residues. The data are from a study of control samples from healthy donors and cancer patients. The protocol was immunoSEQ multiplex PCR, while the TCRdb copy is restricted to in-frame clones and leaves out a portion. The data show around 250,000 clones, over 75% seen once. Sequenced: PBMCs. The TCR was taken from a woman aged 55-69 years with lung cancer. The gene calls are TRBV6-4 and TRBJ1-1; the D gene is possibly TRBD1 (5 bases). This chain's CDR3 is CASSDRAGPEAFF. CDR3 in DNA: TGTGCCAGCAGTGACAGGGCAGGGCCTGAAGCTTTCTTT.